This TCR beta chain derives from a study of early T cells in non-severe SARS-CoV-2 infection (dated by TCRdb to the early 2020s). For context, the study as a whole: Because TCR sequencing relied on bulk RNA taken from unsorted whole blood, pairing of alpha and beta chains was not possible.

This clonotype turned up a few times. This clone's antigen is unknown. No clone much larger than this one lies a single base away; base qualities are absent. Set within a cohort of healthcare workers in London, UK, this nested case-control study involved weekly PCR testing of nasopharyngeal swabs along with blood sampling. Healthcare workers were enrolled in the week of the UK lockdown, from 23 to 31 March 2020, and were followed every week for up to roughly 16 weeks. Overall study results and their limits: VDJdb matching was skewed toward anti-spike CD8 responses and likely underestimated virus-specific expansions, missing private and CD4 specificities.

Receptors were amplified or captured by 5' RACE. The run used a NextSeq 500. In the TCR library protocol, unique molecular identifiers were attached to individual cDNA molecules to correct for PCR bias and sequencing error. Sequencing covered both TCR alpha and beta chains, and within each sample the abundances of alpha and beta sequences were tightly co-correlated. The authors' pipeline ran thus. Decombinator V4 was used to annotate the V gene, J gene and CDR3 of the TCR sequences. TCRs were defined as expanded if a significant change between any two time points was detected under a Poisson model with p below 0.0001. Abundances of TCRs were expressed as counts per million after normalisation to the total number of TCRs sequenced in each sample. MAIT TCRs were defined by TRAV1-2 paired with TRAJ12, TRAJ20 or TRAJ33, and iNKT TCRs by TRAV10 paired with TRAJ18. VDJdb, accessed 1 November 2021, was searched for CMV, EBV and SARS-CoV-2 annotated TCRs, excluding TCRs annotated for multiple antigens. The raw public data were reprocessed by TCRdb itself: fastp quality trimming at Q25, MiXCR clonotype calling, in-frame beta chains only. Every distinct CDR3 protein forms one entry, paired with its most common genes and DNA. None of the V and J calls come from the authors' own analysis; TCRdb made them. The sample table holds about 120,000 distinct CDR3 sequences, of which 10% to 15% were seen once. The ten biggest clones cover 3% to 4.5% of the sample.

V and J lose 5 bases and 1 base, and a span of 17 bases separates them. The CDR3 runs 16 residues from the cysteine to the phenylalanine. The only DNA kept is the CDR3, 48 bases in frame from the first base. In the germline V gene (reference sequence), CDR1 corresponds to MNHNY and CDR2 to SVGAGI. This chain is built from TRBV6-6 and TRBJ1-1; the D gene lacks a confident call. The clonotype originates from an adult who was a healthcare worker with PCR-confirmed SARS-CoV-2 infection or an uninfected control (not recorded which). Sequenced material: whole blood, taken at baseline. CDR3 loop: CASSQPGSAKNTEAFF. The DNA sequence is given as TGTGCCAGCAGTCAACCGGGATCCGCTAAGAACACTGAAGCTTTCTTT.